This note documents a single TCR beta chain sequence. Between the trimmed V and J ends, which lost 0 bases and 13 bases, there was a span of 7 bases. In germline, CDR1 is MGHRA, CDR2 YSYEKL. CDR3 length: 11 residues. The record originates from a study of shared clonotypes between healthy human individuals. Data came from immunoSEQ multiplex PCR; TCRdb stores just in-frame clones and leaves some out. The sample records around 1.5 million clones, roughly 98% being singletons. The receptor comes from a young man in good health. The sample consisted of naive CD4+ T cells sorted from blood. The subset is: CD45RA+ positively selected. The chain employs TRBV4-1 and TRBJ2-1; D gene uncertain. CDR3 amino acids: CASSQDIRQFF. In nucleotides, the CDR3 is TGCGCCAGCAGCCAAGATATAAGACAGTTCTTC.